This T cell receptor beta chain was retrieved from a study of early stage breast cancer tumors. Libraries were prepared by immunoSEQ multiplex PCR; TCRdb keeps only in-frame clonotypes and omits some of them. The sample holds tens of thousands of clones, roughly 80% seen once. Per the germline V gene, CDR1 is WNHNN and CDR2 is SYGVQD (reference sequence). The V gene end was trimmed by 6 bases and the J gene end by 2 bases; junction bases not matched to a gene: 4. This CDR3 contains 13 residues. Sample: blood. The J gene is TRBJ2-7, the V gene TRBV10-1, with 7 bases that match TRBD2. The sequence derives from a person aged 30-39 years with breast cancer. Here the CDR3 DNA reads TGCGCCAGCAGCACCAGCGGGGCCTACGAGCAGTACTTC. Translated, it gives CASSTSGAYEQYF.